One T cell receptor beta chain is described in this entry. The antigen is undetermined. The data stem from a study of CD4 T cells in relation to SARS-CoV-2 and coronaviruses. Study-level information: The restricting HLA molecule for shared crossreactive spike epitopes was mapped. Study-wide results and caveats: Pre-pandemic and post-infection samples never came from the same donor. This crossreactivity analysis covered spike protein alone, no other viral proteins.

The ends were cut back, 1 base at V and 0 bases at J, with 7 bases in the middle. Germline V gene data show CDR1 as SEHNR and CDR2 as FQNEAQ (reference sequence). The CDR3 extends over 14 amino acids. Data came from immunoSEQ multiplex PCR; TCRdb stores just in-frame clones and leaves some out. This table holds about 43,000 clones, approximately 80% found once. The sequence derives from an adult with COVID-19. V gene TRBV7-9 combines with J gene TRBJ2-7; no clear D gene. Specimen: naive CD4+ T cells from PBMCs, cultured in vitro. Stated subset: naive CD4+ T cells isolated by negative enrichment. In DNA form, the CDR3 reads TGTGCCAGCAGCTTAGACCCTAGCTCCTACGAGCAGTACTTC. It encodes CASSLDPSSYEQYF.